This T cell receptor beta chain is drawn from a study of post-analysis software for immune sequencing data. Study-level background: Multiple sclerosis in the patients followed relapsing-remitting, secondary progressive and progressive-relapsing courses.

Concerning this clonotype: What it binds is not known.

Looked up from germline, CDR1 is MNHNS and CDR2 is SASEGT. V lost 2 bases to trimming and J lost 4 bases; unmatched junction nucleotides: 7. This CDR3 spans 15 amino acids. Unique molecular identifiers tagged the TCR beta cDNA libraries. Approximately 0.5 million cDNA molecules were recovered from an input of about 0.85 to 11 million T cells. MiXCR was run by TCRdb on the PCR reads, yielding one entry per CDR3 protein. The sample has about 620,000 distinct CDR3 sequences, about 44% seen once; the top ten hold about 1.8%. Study-wide results and caveats: Patients had higher frequencies than controls of roughly 5 TRBV segments, including TRBV5-6, TRBV5-1 and TRBV20-1. F-measure co-clustering was strong for batch-matched samples. Versus controls, multiple sclerosis patients showed significantly lower diversity (normalized Chao1).

This clonotype was obtained from a girl between 5 and 17 years old with multiple sclerosis. Sequencing used blood. The V and J genes are TRBV6-1 and TRBJ2-5; 7 bases align to TRBD1. The CDR3 DNA is TGTGCCAGCAGTGAACCGGACAGGTGGAGAGAGACCCAGTACTTC. This sequence encodes CASSEPDRWRETQYF.